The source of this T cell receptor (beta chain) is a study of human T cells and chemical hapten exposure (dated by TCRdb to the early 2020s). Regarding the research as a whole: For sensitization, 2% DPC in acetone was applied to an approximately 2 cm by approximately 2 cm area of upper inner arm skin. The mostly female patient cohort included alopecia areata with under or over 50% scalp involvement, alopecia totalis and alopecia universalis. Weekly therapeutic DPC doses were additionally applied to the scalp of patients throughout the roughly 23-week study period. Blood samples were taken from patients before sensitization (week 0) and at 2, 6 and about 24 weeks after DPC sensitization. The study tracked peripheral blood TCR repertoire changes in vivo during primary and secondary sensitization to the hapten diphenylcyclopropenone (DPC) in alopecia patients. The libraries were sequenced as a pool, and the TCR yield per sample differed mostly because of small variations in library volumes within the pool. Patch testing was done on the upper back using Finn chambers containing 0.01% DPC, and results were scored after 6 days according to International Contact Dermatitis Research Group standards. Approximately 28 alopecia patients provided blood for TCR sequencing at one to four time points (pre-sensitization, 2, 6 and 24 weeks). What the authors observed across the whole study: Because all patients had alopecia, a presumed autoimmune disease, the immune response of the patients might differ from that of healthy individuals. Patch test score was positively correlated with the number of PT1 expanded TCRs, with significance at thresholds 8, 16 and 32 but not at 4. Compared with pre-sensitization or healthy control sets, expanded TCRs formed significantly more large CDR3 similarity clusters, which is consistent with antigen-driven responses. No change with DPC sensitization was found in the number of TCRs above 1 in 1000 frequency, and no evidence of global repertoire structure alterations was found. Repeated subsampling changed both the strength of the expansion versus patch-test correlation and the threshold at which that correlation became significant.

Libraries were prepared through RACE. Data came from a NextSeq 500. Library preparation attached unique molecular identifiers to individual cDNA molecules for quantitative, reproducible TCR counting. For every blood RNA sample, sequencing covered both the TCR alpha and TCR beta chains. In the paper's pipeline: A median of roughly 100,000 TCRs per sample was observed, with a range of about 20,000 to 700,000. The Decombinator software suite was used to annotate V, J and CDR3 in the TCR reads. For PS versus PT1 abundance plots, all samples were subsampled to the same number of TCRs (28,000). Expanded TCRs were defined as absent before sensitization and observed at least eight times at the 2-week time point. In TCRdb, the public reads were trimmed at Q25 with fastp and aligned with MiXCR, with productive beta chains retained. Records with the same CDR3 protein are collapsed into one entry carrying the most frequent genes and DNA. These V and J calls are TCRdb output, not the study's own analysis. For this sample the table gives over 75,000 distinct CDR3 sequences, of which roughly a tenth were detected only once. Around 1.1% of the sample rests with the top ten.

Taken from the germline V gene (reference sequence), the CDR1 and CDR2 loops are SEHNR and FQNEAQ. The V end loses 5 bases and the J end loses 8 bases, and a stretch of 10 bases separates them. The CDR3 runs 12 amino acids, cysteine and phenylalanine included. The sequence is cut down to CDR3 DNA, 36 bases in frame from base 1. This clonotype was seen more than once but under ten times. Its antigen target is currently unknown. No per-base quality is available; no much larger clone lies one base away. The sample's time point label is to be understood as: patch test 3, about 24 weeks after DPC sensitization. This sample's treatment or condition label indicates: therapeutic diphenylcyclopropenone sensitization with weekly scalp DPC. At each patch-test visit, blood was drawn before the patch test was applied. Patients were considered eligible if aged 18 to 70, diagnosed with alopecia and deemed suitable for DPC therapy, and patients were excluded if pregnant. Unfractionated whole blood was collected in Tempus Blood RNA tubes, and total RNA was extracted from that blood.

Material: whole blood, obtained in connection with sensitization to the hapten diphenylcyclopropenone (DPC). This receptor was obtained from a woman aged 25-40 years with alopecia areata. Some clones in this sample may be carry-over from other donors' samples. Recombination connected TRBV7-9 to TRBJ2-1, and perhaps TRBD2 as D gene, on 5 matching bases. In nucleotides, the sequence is TGTGCCAGCAGCCCCCGACTATATGAGCAGTTCTTC. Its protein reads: CASSPRLYEQFF.